The next 21 T cell receptor beta chains were all read from a single sample in a study of tissue T cells after allogeneic stem cell transplantation (dated by TCRdb to 2021 to 2024). Library preparation used the immunoSEQ multiplex PCR assay. Imported from immuneACCESS, the table was reduced by TCRdb to in-frame sequences with V and J called. These copies leave out some clones; in studies compared against another copy, an unresolved V gene accounts for under half, and the cause of the remainder is not known. The sample table records about 2,800 clones; 45% to 60% of these occur just once. 33% of the sample is held by the ten biggest clonotypes. The intended sense of this specimen's time point label: mouse harvest day 14 after allogeneic transplant. Each mouse graft consisted of 10^7 T-cell-depleted bone marrow cells plus 10^6 splenic CD5+ T cells and was given by tail vein injection. Material for sequencing was lymph node tissue. The source is a female BALB/c mouse given C57BL/6 T cells with graft-versus-host disease after an allogeneic hematopoietic cell transplant.

Regarding this clone: Mouse names are used for the genes. The read falls 1 residue short of the CDR3 end, and the missing part is taken from the germline J gene. The chain joins TRBV26 to TRBJ2-2; D is possibly TRBD2 (7 bases). The V gene's germline CDR1 is KGHPV and CDR2 FQNQEV (reference sequence). The V gene lost 2 bases and the J gene lost 3 bases, with 10 bases spanning the gap. The CDR3 covers 15 residues. CDR3 region: CASSLGGRHTGQLYF. The part of the CDR3 DNA that was read is TGTGCCAGCAGTCTGGGGGGGCGTCACACCGGGCAGCTCTAC.

By its share, this clone is medium-sized. The genes are named according to mouse. The read halts 1 residue ahead of the CDR3 end, with the missing end drawn from the germline J gene. This chain uses TRBV2 with TRBJ1-3, with D unclear. Per the germline V gene, CDR1 is LGHNA and CDR2 is YSYQKL. The germline V and J ends were trimmed by 0 bases and 0 bases, with 6 bases remaining between them. The CDR3 spans 15 residues. The CDR3 loop reads CASSQDANSGNTLYF. The covered CDR3 bases are TGTGCCAGCAGCCAAGATGCCAATTCTGGAAATACGCTCTAT.

About this clone itself: The gene names given are mouse names. Partial CDR3 DNA: TGTGCCAGCAGTCTGGGGGACAACTATGCTGAGCAGTTC. It encodes CASSLGDNYAEQF. The whole CDR3 protein reads CASSLGDNYAEQFF. The chain links TRBV26 to TRBJ2-1; D is possibly TRBD1 or TRBD2 (5 bases each). The CDR3 end is not reached by the read, which stops 1 residue before it; the germline J gene fills it in. Per the germline V gene, CDR1 is KGHPV and CDR2 is FQNQEV (reference sequence). This CDR3 has 14 residues. V was clipped by 2 bases and J by 1 base, with 6 bases between them.

This clone was counted only a few times. The genes are named according to mouse. The read gets to within 1 residue of the CDR3 end, and the germline J gene fills in the rest. V is TRBV19 and J is TRBJ1-3; the D gene is possibly TRBD1 (5 bases). This CDR3 is 14 amino acids long. V dropped 0 bases and J dropped 2 bases, with 6 bases sitting between them. Germline V gives CDR1 FNHDT, CDR2 SITEND (reference sequence). CDR3: CASSIGGAGNTLYF. The DNA read from the CDR3 is TGTGCCAGCAGTATAGGGGGGGCTGGAAATACGCTCTAT.

This clone was recorded a few times. Gene names follow the mouse nomenclature. CDR3 amino acids: CASSPGTGTYEQYF. The DNA read from the CDR3 is TGTGCCAGCTCTCCCGGGACAGGGACTTATGAACAGTAC. J is TRBJ2-7 and V is TRBV12-2; 9 bases align to TRBD1. The missing CDR3 end, 1 residue past where the read stops, is filled in from the germline J gene. The germline CDR1 and CDR2 sequences are SGHLS and HYDKME. Trimming cost V 2 bases and J 4 bases; bases outside gene matches: 5. The CDR3 contains 14 residues.

Points on this clone: The gene names given are mouse names. The read ends 1 residue early relative to the CDR3; the germline J gene fills the gap. The chain is built from TRBV17 and TRBJ2-5; D unresolved. The germline V gene encodes CDR1 MNHDT and CDR2 YYDKIL. Between the trimmed V and J ends, which lost 5 bases and 0 bases, there was a span of 6 bases. The CDR3 has 13 residues. The DNA read from the CDR3 is TGTGCTAGCAGTTCTTTTAACCAAGACACCCAGTAC. Protein: CASSSFNQDTQY. The whole CDR3 reads CASSSFNQDTQYF.

The sample holds a few counts of this clone. Gene and germline names: mouse. The read is 1 residue too short to cover the CDR3 end, so that end is filled in from the germline J gene. This chain connects TRBV13-3 to TRBJ2-1, with 12 bases lining up with TRBD2. The CDR3 runs to 16 residues. V trimming: 1 base; J trimming: 7 bases; junction bases outside the gene matches: 6. Germline CDR1 and CDR2: NNHDY and SYVADS. CDR3 bases read: TGTGCCAGCAGTGATTCGGGGACTGGGGGGAGGGCTGAGCAGTTC. It yields the protein CASSDSGTGGRAEQF. The complete CDR3 protein is CASSDSGTGGRAEQFF.

As regards this clone: Each gene name is a mouse one. The DNA ends 1 residue before the CDR3 does, and the rest of the CDR3 is filled in from the germline J gene. The chain is built from TRBV26 and TRBJ1-1; D gene unclear. Germline loops: CDR1 KGHPV, CDR2 FQNQEV (reference sequence). The CDR3 spans 11 residues. V lost 2 bases and J 4 bases, leaving 2 bases between the germline ends. The CDR3 spells CASSLTTEVFF. CDR3 DNA, as far as it was read: TGTGCCAGCAGTCTGACCACAGAAGTCTTC.

This clone was detected only a few times. Gene names and germline match the mouse. The CDR3 end is not reached by the read, which stops 1 residue before it; the germline J gene fills it in. This chain joins TRBV20 and TRBJ2-2; the D gene could be TRBD1 or TRBD2 (6 bases each). V shed 0 bases and J shed 0 bases, with 8 bases lying between them. The CDR3 is 15 residues long. The V gene's germline CDR1 is GFQATS and CDR2 STVNSAI. The CDR3 sequence: CGARDGGSNTGQLYF. The covered CDR3 bases are TGTGGTGCTAGGGACGGGGGCTCAAACACCGGGCAGCTCTAC. Variable domain in full (rest from reference TRBV20 and TRBJ2-2): GALVYQYPRRTICKSGTSMRMECQAVGFQATSVAWYRQSPQKTFELIALSTVNSAIKYEQNFTQEKFPISHPNLSFSSMTVLNAYLEDRGLYLCGARDGGSNTGQLYFGEGSKLTVL.

Only one count was recorded for this clone. Gene names and germline match the mouse. The CDR3 sequence: CASSPTGGNTLYF. The sequenced part of the CDR3 DNA is TGTGCCAGCAGTCCGACTGGGGGGAACACCTTGTAC. The chain uses TRBV26 and TRBJ2-4, with 10 bases fitting TRBD2. The CDR3 end falls 1 residue outside the read, so it is completed with the germline J gene. This CDR3 has 13 residues. Trimming took 4 bases from V and 6 from J; bases not matched to a gene: 1. Germline V gives CDR1 KGHPV, CDR2 FQNQEV (reference sequence).

On this clone itself: Mouse names are used for the genes. The read gets to within 1 residue of the CDR3 end, and the germline J gene fills in the rest. The rearrangement uses TRBV23 and TRBJ2-4; the table gives TRBD2 as D, unverified against the DNA. CDR1 and CDR2 from the germline V gene are KGHTA and FQNQQP. The CDR3 consists of 14 residues. CDR3 DNA (partial): TGCTCCAGCAGTCAATCGACTGGTGCAAACACCTTGTAC. Amino acid sequence: CSSSQSTGANTLY. The CDR3 reads in full as CSSSQSTGANTLYF.

This clone was seen more than once but under ten times. Here the gene names and germline are mouse. Coverage ceases 1 residue before the CDR3 finishes, and the germline J gene fills in the end. The chain combines TRBV14 with TRBJ1-6, with D perhaps TRBD1 (6 bases). TRBJ1-6 has ORF status, its function being uncertain. This CDR3 contains 14 residues. CDR1 is SGHDT and CDR2 is FRDEAV in the germline V gene. V was trimmed by 5 bases and J by 6 bases, leaving 12 bases between them. The sequenced part of the CDR3 DNA is TGTGCCAGCAGACACAGAGGGGGTAATTCGCCCCTCTAC. This sequence encodes CASRHRGGNSPLY. The entire CDR3 sequence reads CASRHRGGNSPLYF.

By sample share, this clone is medium-sized. Gene names and germline refer to mouse. The CDR3 spells CASSCQGANSDYTF. CDR3 DNA (partial): TGTGCCAGCAGTTGTCAGGGGGCAAACTCCGACTACACC. The V and J genes are TRBV22 and TRBJ1-2; TRBD1 is the table's D call, not checked against the DNA. The read stops 1 residue short of the end of the CDR3; the missing end is completed from the germline J gene. TRBV22 is a documented pseudogene. The CDR3 consists of 14 residues.

In its sample, this clone ranks as large. Genes and germline are mouse. The read ends 1 residue shy of where the CDR3 ends; the end is completed using the germline J gene. This chain uses TRBV17 with TRBJ2-4, with unresolved D. The CDR3 covers 13 residues. Looked up from germline, CDR1 is MNHDT and CDR2 is YYDKIL. V was trimmed by 3 bases and J by 3 bases, leaving 7 bases between them. This CDR3 reads CASSSREQNTLYF. The sequenced CDR3 bases are TGTGCTAGCAGTAGCCGGGAGCAAAACACCTTGTAC.

This clone was counted between two and nine times. Gene and germline names: mouse. The read terminates 1 residue before the CDR3 end, so the remaining end is supplied by the germline J gene. The chain is built from TRBV16 and TRBJ2-7; perhaps TRBD1 as D (6 bases). The V and J ends lost 6 bases and 0 bases respectively, with 15 bases between them. The germline V gene has CDR1 SGHSA and CDR2 FRNQAP. CDR3 length: 15 amino acids. The CDR3 DNA, read in part, is TGTGCAAGCAGACCCCGGCAGGGGCACTCCTATGAACAGTAC. Its protein product is CASRPRQGHSYEQY. The CDR3 reads in full as CASRPRQGHSYEQYF.

With respect to this clone: Genes here carry mouse names. The missing CDR3 end, 1 residue past where the read stops, is filled in from the germline J gene. V and J are TRBV13-2 and TRBJ2-3, with 8 bases that match TRBD1. With 6 bases clipped from V and 1 base from J, the junction kept 1 base outside the gene matches. The V gene's germline CDR1 is NNHNN and CDR2 SYGAGS (reference sequence). CDR3 length equals 13 residues. CDR3 bases read: TGTGCCAGCGAGGACAGGGGTGCAGAAACGCTGTAT. As protein: CASEDRGAETLY. The complete CDR3 sequence is CASEDRGAETLYF.

Details on this clone: The gene names given are mouse names. The CDR3 is cut off 1 residue early in the read; its end comes from the germline J gene. This chain joins TRBV26 and TRBJ2-7, with 8 bases fitting TRBD2. Germline CDR1 reads KGHPV; CDR2 reads FQNQEV (reference sequence). The CDR3 is 15 amino acids. V dropped 1 base and J dropped 0; count of bases not matched to a gene: 2. This CDR3 reads CASSLWGGDSYEQYF. Incomplete CDR3 DNA: TGTGCCAGCAGTCTGTGGGGGGGCGACTCCTATGAACAGTAC.

About this clone itself: Gene labels here are mouse ones. Read coverage stops 1 residue before the CDR3 terminus; the germline J gene supplies the remainder. V is TRBV15 and J is TRBJ2-1; 13 bases line up with TRBD2. Trimming cost V 4 bases and J 7 bases; bases outside gene matches: 4. Germline V gives CDR1 SGHND, CDR2 FRSKSL. CDR3 length: 15 amino acids. The sequenced part of the CDR3 DNA is TGTGCCAGCAGTTGGACTGGGGGGGCGCGAGCTGAGCAGTTC. It is translated as CASSWTGGARAEQF. The CDR3 as a whole reads CASSWTGGARAEQFF.

Notes on this clone: Germline and genes: mouse. The read terminates 1 residue before the CDR3 end, so the remaining end is supplied by the germline J gene. This sequence joins TRBV23 and TRBJ2-5; the table's D call of TRBD1 was not tested on the DNA. The germline V gene has CDR1 KGHTA and CDR2 FQNQQP. The CDR3 loop spans 13 amino acids. The CDR3 sequence is CSSSQQGRDTQYF. The CDR3 DNA, read in part, is TGCTCCAGCAGTCAACAGGGGAGAGACACCCAGTAC.

Note on this clone: Here the gene names and germline are mouse. The observed sequence ends 1 residue before the CDR3 terminus, with the missing tail filled in from the germline J gene. The chain employs TRBV13-3 and TRBJ2-3; 8 nucleotides match TRBD1. The CDR3 has 12 residues. Unmatched junction bases numbered 2, after V lost 2 bases and J lost 9 bases. The germline V gene has CDR1 NNHDY and CDR2 SYVADS. This CDR3 reads CASSDRGQTLYF. The sequenced CDR3 bases are TGTGCCAGCAGTGACAGGGGGCAGACGCTGTAT.

This clone has just a few counts. The genes are named according to mouse. The CDR3 end lies 1 residue beyond the end of the read and is filled in from the germline J gene. The V call is TRBV15, the J call TRBJ2-7, with no clear D. The V end was cut by 1 base, the J end by 3 bases, with 1 base between. This CDR3 has 11 amino acids. CDR1 is SGHND, CDR2 FRSKSL, per germline. CDR3 residues: CASSLDYEQYF. The CDR3 bases that were read are TGTGCCAGCAGTTTAGACTATGAACAGTAC.